This is a list of T cell receptor beta chains from one sample in a study of blood T cell repertoires in COVID-19. Produced via immunoSEQ multiplex PCR; TCRdb's table is partial and in-frame only. Of around 260,000 clones listed, about four fifths are singletons. The source material was peripheral blood. The source of these receptors is a person aged 70 to 79 with COVID-19, enrolled during active disease. CDR3s include the opening cysteine and the closing phenylalanine or tryptophan. The order of the fields is J gene, CDR3 length, V gene, clone size, CDR3 protein. Clone size, where shown, is once, few, many, or a class for clones that have expanded.

TRBJ1-6	13	TRBV12-3/TRBV12-4	NA	CASSIKHNSPLHF
TRBJ1-5	15	TRBV3-1/TRBV3-2	few	CASSLNAGGYQPQHF
TRBJ1-1	11	TRBV19	NA	CASSRGVEAFF
TRBJ1-5	14	TRBV5-5	NA	CASSLVFSNQPQHF
TRBJ1-5	17	TRBV27	NA	CASSLSNFVGGNQPQHF
TRBJ2-5	13	TRBV28	NA	CASNPGGRETQYF
TRBJ1-1	12	TRBV7-9	NA	CASSRQGIQAFF
TRBJ1-6	14	TRBV4-2	NA	CASSQADISFTLHF
TRBJ2-5	17	TRBV3-1/TRBV3-2	NA	CASSPRLAGVGGETQYF
TRBJ1-5	14	TRBV6-5	NA	CASRRPGGNQPQHF
TRBJ2-1	14	TRBV28	NA	CASSLRQEYNEQFF
TRBJ1-6	15	TRBV27	NA	CASSLSGTENSPLHF
TRBJ1-5	14	TRBV4-1	NA	CASSQDPGNQPQHF
TRBJ2-2	15	TRBV19	NA	CASSTSGVYPGELFF
TRBJ2-7	16	TRBV5-1	few	CASSPWGGRSSYEQYF
TRBJ2-7	14	TRBV30	NA	CAWSHGNRGYEQYF
TRBJ1-5	15	TRBV2	NA	CASSEGGSRNQPQHF